A single sample is the source of the 24 T cell receptor beta chains below, sequenced in a study of CD8+ T cells in alopecia areata. Treatment given: oral pan-JAK inhibitor, 5-10 mg twice daily. cDNA serving as the sequencing template came from extracted, reverse transcribed RNA. Produced via immunoSEQ multiplex PCR; TCRdb's table is partial and in-frame only. The sample has a few hundred thousand clones; more than 30% are singletons. The material was CD4+ T cells sorted from blood, obtained around week 34, from a patient treated with tofacitinib. These receptor sequences come from a human donor with alopecia areata.

The chain employs TRBV29-1 and TRBJ1-2; D not resolved. V was shortened by 1 base and J by 2 bases, with 5 bases between the two germline ends. Germline V gene sequence: CDR1 SQVTM, CDR2 ANQGSEA. This CDR3 region has 12 residues. The CDR3 sequence is CSVEGQNYGYTF. Here the CDR3 DNA reads TGCAGCGTTGAAGGCCAGAACTATGGCTACACCTTC.

The chain recombines TRBV5-6 with TRBJ1-4; unclear D gene. CDR1 and CDR2 (germline): SGHDT, YYEEEE. The ends were cut back, 0 bases at V and 11 bases at J, with 11 bases in the middle. This CDR3 contains 13 residues. In DNA, the CDR3 is TGTGCCAGCAGCTTGGGGGCGGAACTGAAACTGTTTTTT. Translation: CASSLGAELKLFF.

This clone was counted between two and nine times. The DNA for the CDR3 is TGCGCCAGCAGCCAAAACACTGAAGCTTTCTTT. Translated, it gives CASSQNTEAFF. This chain joins TRBV5-1 and TRBJ1-1; no clear D gene. V lost 4 bases to trimming and J lost 2 bases, with 3 bases between them. This CDR3 has 11 residues. The germline gives CDR1 SGHRS, CDR2 YFSETQ.

A note on this clone: An end of the junction differs from the germline gene, which may be a read error. The gene calls are TRBV5-6 and TRBJ2-3, with no clear D. There are 13 residues in the CDR3. In germline, CDR1 is SGHDT, CDR2 YYEEEE. CDR3 nucleotide sequence: TGTGCCAGCAGCTTGGCCACCGTGGGTTCCGAGGATTTT. Translated: CASSLATVGSEDF.

The rearrangement joins TRBV13 to TRBJ2-7; 9 bases match TRBD1. Trimming took 4 bases from V and 4 from J; bases not matched to a gene: 8. This CDR3 has 15 residues. The germline gives CDR1 PRHDT, CDR2 FYEKMQ (reference sequence). CDR3 nucleotide sequence: TGTGCCAGCAGCTCGCAACAGGGGGCTCGTTACGAGCAGTACTTC. It encodes CASSSQQGARYEQYF.

The V and J genes are TRBV7-8 and TRBJ1-3; maybe TRBD1 (5 bases). The germline V gene encodes CDR1 SGHVS and CDR2 FQNEAQ. V lost 4 bases and J lost 4, with 11 bases in between. The CDR3 runs to 14 residues. This CDR3 is CASSSGPIGNTIYF. The CDR3 DNA is TGTGCCAGCAGCTCGGGGCCCATCGGAAACACCATATATTTT. Looking up the rest from reference TRBV7-8 and TRBJ1-3 gives the full variable domain: GAGVSQSPRYKVAKRGQDVALRCDPISGHVSLFWYQQALGQGPEFLTYFQNEAQLDKSGLPSDRFFAERPEGSVSTLKIQRTQQEDSAVYLCASSSGPIGNTIYFGEGSWLTVV.

This clone was observed a few times. The V gene is TRBV6-5, the J gene TRBJ1-2, with 8 bases that match TRBD1. CDR1 is MNHEY and CDR2 is SVGAGI in the germline V gene. This CDR3 spans 14 amino acids. Trimming took 3 bases from V and 7 from J; bases not matched to a gene: 7. In nucleotides, the CDR3 is TGTGCCAGCAGTTATTTCGGACAGGGCGGTGGCTACACCTTC. This codes for CASSYFGQGGGYTF.

This chain links TRBV4-2 with TRBJ2-2; weak D call: TRBD2 (6 bases). The V end lost 3 bases, the J end lost 0 bases, and 23 bases lay between the germline ends. This CDR3 comprises 20 residues. In germline, CDR1 is LGHNA, CDR2 YNFKEQ. The CDR3 loop is CASSQRAGAGLPSNTGELFF. In nucleotides, the CDR3 is TGTGCCAGCAGCCAGAGAGCGGGCGCGGGTTTACCTTCGAACACCGGGGAGCTGTTTTTT.

V is TRBV29-1 and J is TRBJ2-1; D is unresolved. The CDR3 consists of 12 residues. Germline V gene sequence: CDR1 SQVTM, CDR2 ANQGSEA. V lost 7 bases and J 3 bases, leaving 10 bases between the germline ends. The CDR3 reads CSGSKFYNEQFF. Here the CDR3 DNA reads TGCAGCGGATCGAAATTCTACAATGAGCAGTTCTTC.

This clone was detected only a few times. The CDR3 loop reads CAITHRKGANVLTF. The CDR3 DNA reads TGTGCCATCACGCACCGAAAAGGGGCCAACGTCCTGACTTTC. This chain uses TRBV7-9 with TRBJ2-6; D is unresolved. The CDR3 is 14 amino acids. The V and J ends lost 10 bases and 4 bases respectively, with 14 bases between them. The germline V gene has CDR1 SEHNR and CDR2 FQNEAQ (reference sequence).

This clone was detected once. This chain links TRBV5-4 with TRBJ2-7; the match to TRBD2 covers 9 bases. The CDR3 is 18 residues long. Germline lookup yields CDR1 SGHNT and CDR2 YYREEE (reference sequence). V shed 0 bases and J 2 bases; nucleotides not matched to a gene: 12. CDR3 DNA sequence: TGTGCCAGCAGCTTGGGGGGGCGTCGAGCGGGAGGCGCCTACGAGCAGTACTTC. This translates into CASSLGGRRAGGAYEQYF.

The chain links TRBV30 to TRBJ1-4, with D perhaps TRBD1 (6 bases). This CDR3 is built from 12 residues. Germline CDR1 and CDR2: GTSNPN and SVGIG (reference sequence). V was clipped by 8 bases and J by 8 bases, with 15 bases between them. CDR3 nucleotide sequence: TGTGCCACTAGTCGGAGGGGGGAAAAACTGTTTTTT. Protein sequence: CATSRRGEKLFF. Variable domain in full (rest from reference TRBV30 and TRBJ1-4): SQTIHQWPATLVQPVGSPLSLECTVEGTSNPNLYWYRQAAGRGLQLLFYSVGIGQISSEVPQNLSASRPQDRQFILSSKKLLLSDSGFYLCATSRRGEKLFFGSGTQLSVL.

The CDR3 DNA follows: TGTGCCAGCACCCCGGGTCGGGCGGCCGGGGAGCTGTTTTTT. It encodes CASTPGRAAGELFF. This chain uses TRBV27 with TRBJ2-2; no clear D gene. V lost 7 bases and J 6 bases, leaving 15 bases between the germline ends. CDR3 length: 14 residues. Per germline, CDR1 MNHEY and CDR2 SMNVEV (reference sequence).

This clone appeared a single time. The chain couples TRBV18 to TRBJ2-2; 10 bases map to TRBD1. CDR1 KGHSH and CDR2 LQKENI come from the germline V gene. V lost 2 bases and J lost 9; bases outside the gene matches: 12. The CDR3 covers 17 residues. The CDR3 region is CASSPVIPGQGRRELFF. The DNA of the CDR3 is TGTGCCAGCTCACCAGTAATACCGGGACAGGGGCGCCGGGAGCTGTTTTTT.

The chain joins TRBV25-1 to TRBJ2-1; 9 bases agree with TRBD2. V shed 5 bases, J shed 2 bases, and the junction held 7 bases outside the gene matches. The CDR3 totals 16 residues. Looked up from germline, CDR1 is MGHDK and CDR2 is SYGVNS. CDR3 protein: CASSSRVAGAYNEQFF. In nucleotides, the CDR3 is TGTGCCAGCAGTTCACGTGTAGCGGGAGCCTACAATGAGCAGTTCTTC.

This clone appeared a single time. The chain joins TRBV30 to TRBJ1-3; TRBD1 matches 10 bases. Germline V gene data show CDR1 as GTSNPN and CDR2 as SVGIG (reference sequence). Losses at the gene ends were 5 bases for V and 3 bases for J; bases not matched to a gene: 1. This CDR3 has 13 amino acids. This CDR3 reads CAWGTGDGNTIYF. The CDR3 region has the DNA TGTGCCTGGGGGACAGGGGATGGAAACACCATATATTTT. Variable domain in full (rest from reference TRBV30 and TRBJ1-3): SQTIHQWPATLVQPVGSPLSLECTVEGTSNPNLYWYRQAAGRGLQLLFYSVGIGQISSEVPQNLSASRPQDRQFILSSKKLLLSDSGFYLCAWGTGDGNTIYFGEGSWLTVV.

The chain has TRBV15 and TRBJ1-2; TRBD1 is a possible D gene (5 bases). The ends were cut back, 1 base at V and 3 bases at J, with 12 bases in the middle. CDR1 and CDR2 from the germline V gene are LNHNV and YYDKDF (reference sequence). This CDR3 is built from 15 residues. The CDR3 sequence: CATSRAGGTYYGYTF. The CDR3 bases are TGTGCCACCAGCAGAGCCGGGGGGACGTACTATGGCTACACCTTC.

This clone was counted a few times. CDR3 protein: CASSEVVGGSHEQFF. The DNA of the CDR3 is TGTGCCAGCAGTGAAGTAGTAGGGGGATCCCATGAGCAGTTCTTC. The gene calls are TRBV2 and TRBJ2-1, with D perhaps TRBD1 (6 bases). Deletions cut 1 base from V and 8 bases from J, with 15 bases between. The CDR3 consists of 15 residues. Germline lookup yields CDR1 SNHLY and CDR2 FYNNEI.

The chain joins TRBV30 to TRBJ1-2; 8 bases are shared with TRBD1. J gave up 4 bases and V 5 bases, and 9 bases lay outside the gene matches. This CDR3 comprises 14 residues. Germline CDR1 reads GTSNPN; CDR2 reads SVGIG (reference sequence). The CDR3 DNA is TGTGCCTGGCGGCGGGACAGGCAAGTCTATGGCTACACCTTC. It codes for CAWRRDRQVYGYTF. Full variable domain (outside the CDR3, taken from reference TRBV30 and TRBJ1-2): SQTIHQWPATLVQPVGSPLSLECTVEGTSNPNLYWYRQAAGRGLQLLFYSVGIGQISSEVPQNLSASRPQDRQFILSSKKLLLSDSGFYLCAWRRDRQVYGYTFGSGTRLTVV.

The chain uses TRBV29-1 and TRBJ2-3; D may be TRBD1 or TRBD2 (6 bases each). V dropped 6 bases and J dropped 7 bases, with 17 bases sitting between them. Germline V gene sequence: CDR1 SQVTM, CDR2 ANQGSEA. CDR3 length equals 13 residues. DNA for the CDR3: TGCAGCGTGCCTCTGGGGGGCGCTTATACGCAGTATTTT. Residues: CSVPLGGAYTQYF.

V gene TRBV6-6 combines with J gene TRBJ1-2; 10 bases align to TRBD1. Germline CDR1 and CDR2: MNHNY and SVGAGI (reference sequence). The trim removed 4 bases at V and 2 bases at J, leaving 7 bases unmatched. CDR3 length: 16 amino acids. DNA of the CDR3: TGTGCCAGCAGTTTGGACAGGGGGAAGGTGAACTATGGCTACACCTTC. It yields the protein CASSLDRGKVNYGYTF.

Remarks on this clone: A read error may produce the germline difference seen at one junction end. The chain joins TRBV7-7 to TRBJ2-1, with TRBD2 identical over 13 bases. The CDR3 has 15 residues. Germline loops: CDR1 SSHAT, CDR2 FNYEAQ (reference sequence). In DNA, the CDR3 is TGTGCTAGCAGCTATGGACTAGCGGGAGCCGATGAGCAGTTCTTC. Its protein is CASSYGLAGADEQFF.

CDR3 DNA sequence: TGCGCCAGCAGCCTCGACCTATACAATGAGCAGTTCTTC. Protein product: CASSLDLYNEQFF. This chain joins TRBV5-1 and TRBJ2-1; D not resolved. V was shortened by 4 bases and J by 4 bases, with 9 bases between the two germline ends. The CDR3 is 13 residues long. Per the germline V gene, CDR1 is SGHRS and CDR2 is YFSETQ.

The CDR3 bases are TGTGCCAGCAGACCTTCCAGCGACACCTACAATGAGCAGTTCTTC. Translating gives CASRPSSDTYNEQFF. J is TRBJ2-1 and V is TRBV6-5; D is undetermined. The germline CDR1 and CDR2 sequences are MNHEY and SVGAGI. Trimming pared 6 bases from V and 2 bases from J, leaving 14 bases between. The CDR3 consists of 15 residues.